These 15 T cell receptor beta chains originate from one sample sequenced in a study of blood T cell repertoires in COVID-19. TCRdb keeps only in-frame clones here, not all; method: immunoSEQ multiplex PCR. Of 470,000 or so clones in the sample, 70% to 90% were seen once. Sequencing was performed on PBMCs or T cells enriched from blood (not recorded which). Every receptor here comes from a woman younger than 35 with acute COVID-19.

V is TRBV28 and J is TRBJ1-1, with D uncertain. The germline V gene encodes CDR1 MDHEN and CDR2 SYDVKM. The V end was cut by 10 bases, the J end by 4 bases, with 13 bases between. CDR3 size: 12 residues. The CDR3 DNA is TGTGCCATCCAGGCCGGGAGCACTGAAGCTTTCTTT. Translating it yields CAIQAGSTEAFF.

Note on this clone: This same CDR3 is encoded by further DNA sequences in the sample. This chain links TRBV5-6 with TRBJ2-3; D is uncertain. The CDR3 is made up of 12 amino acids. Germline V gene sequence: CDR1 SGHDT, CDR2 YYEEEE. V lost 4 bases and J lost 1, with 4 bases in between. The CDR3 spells CASSPGTDTQYF. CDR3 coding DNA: TGTGCCAGCAGCCCCGGCACAGATACGCAGTATTTT.

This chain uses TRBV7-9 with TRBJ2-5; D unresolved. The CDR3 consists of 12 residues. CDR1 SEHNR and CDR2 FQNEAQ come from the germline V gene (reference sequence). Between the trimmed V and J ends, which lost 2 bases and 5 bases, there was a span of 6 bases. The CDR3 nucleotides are TGTGCCAGCAGCTTACGTCAGGAGACCCAGTACTTC. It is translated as CASSLRQETQYF.

The CDR3 here is CASSSQGASNQPQHF. The CDR3 nucleotides are TGTGCCAGCAGCTCACAGGGGGCGAGCAATCAGCCCCAGCATTTT. J is TRBJ1-5 and V is TRBV5-4, with 9 bases that match TRBD1. This CDR3 region has 15 residues. CDR1 SGHNT and CDR2 YYREEE come from the germline V gene (reference sequence). J gave up 1 base and V 3 bases, and 2 bases lay outside the gene matches.

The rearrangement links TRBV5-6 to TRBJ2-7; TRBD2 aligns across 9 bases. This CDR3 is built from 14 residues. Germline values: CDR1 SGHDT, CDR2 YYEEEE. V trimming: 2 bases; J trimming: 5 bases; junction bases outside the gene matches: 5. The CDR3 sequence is CASSLPSGTNEQYF. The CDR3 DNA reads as TGTGCCAGCAGCTTACCTAGCGGGACCAACGAGCAGTACTTC. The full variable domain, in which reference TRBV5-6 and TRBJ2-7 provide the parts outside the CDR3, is DAGVTQSPTHLIKTRGQQVTLRCSPKSGHDTVSWYQQALGQGPQFIFQYYEEEERQRGNFPDRFSGHQFPNYSSELNVNALLLGDSALYLCASSLPSGTNEQYFGPGTRLTVT.

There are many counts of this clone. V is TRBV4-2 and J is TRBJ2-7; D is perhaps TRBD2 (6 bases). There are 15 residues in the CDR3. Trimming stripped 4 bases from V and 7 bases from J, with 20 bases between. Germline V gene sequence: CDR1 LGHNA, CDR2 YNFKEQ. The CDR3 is CASSPTRRAYGEQYF. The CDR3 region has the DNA TGTGCCAGCAGCCCTACCCGGAGGGCTTACGGGGAGCAGTACTTC.

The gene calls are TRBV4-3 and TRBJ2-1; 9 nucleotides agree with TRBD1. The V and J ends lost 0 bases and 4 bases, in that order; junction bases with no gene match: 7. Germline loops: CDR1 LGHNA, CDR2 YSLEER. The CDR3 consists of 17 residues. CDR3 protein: CASSQDFGGQGYNEQFF. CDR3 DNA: TGCGCCAGCAGCCAAGATTTTGGAGGACAGGGGTACAATGAGCAGTTCTTC.

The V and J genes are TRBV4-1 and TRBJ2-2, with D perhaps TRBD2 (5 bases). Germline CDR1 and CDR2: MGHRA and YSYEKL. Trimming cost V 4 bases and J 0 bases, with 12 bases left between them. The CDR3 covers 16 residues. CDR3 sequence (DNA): TGCGCCAGCAGCCCCCGAGCGGCTGCGAACACCGGGGAGCTGTTTTTT. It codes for CASSPRAAANTGELFF.

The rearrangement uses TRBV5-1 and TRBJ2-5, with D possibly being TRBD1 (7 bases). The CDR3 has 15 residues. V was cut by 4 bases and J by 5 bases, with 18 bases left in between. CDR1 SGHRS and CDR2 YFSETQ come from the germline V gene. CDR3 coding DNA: TGCGCCAGCAGCAATGACAGGGCAGGGAGGGAGACCCAGTACTTC. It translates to CASSNDRAGRETQYF. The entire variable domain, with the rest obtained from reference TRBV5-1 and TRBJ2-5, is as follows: KAGVTQTPRYLIKTRGQQVTLSCSPISGHRSVSWYQQTPGQGLQFLFEYFSETQRNKGNFPGRFSGRQFSNSRSEMNVSTLELGDSALYLCASSNDRAGRETQYFGPGTRLLVL.

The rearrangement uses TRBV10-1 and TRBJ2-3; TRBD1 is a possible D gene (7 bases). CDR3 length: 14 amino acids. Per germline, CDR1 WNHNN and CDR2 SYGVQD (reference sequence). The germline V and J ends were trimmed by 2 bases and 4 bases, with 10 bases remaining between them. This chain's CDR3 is CASSEQGGSDTQYF. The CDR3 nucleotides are TGCGCCAGCAGTGAGCAGGGGGGTTCAGATACGCAGTATTTT.

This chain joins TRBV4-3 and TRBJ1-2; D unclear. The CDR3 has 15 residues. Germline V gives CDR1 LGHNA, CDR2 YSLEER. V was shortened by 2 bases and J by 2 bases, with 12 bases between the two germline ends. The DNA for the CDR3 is TGCGCCAGCAGCCAATTCGGGGTGGGGAACTATGGCTACACCTTC. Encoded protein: CASSQFGVGNYGYTF.

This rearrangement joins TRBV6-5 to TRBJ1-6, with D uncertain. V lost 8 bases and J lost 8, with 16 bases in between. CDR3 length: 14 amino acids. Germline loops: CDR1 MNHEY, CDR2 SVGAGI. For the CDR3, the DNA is TGTGCCAGCCGGAGGGCCAATAGGGATTCACCCCTCCACTTT. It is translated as CASRRANRDSPLHF.

In DNA form, the CDR3 reads TGTGCCAGCAGCCAAGGAGCGGGGATCAATAGCAATCAGCCCCAGCATTTT. It translates to CASSQGAGINSNQPQHF. The chain recombines TRBV3-1 (or the pseudogene TRBV3-2) with TRBJ1-5; D uncertain. CDR3 length: 17 amino acids. Germline V gene lookup returns CDR1 LGHDT and CDR2 YNNKEL (reference sequence). V was trimmed by 1 base and J by 0 bases, leaving 13 bases between them.

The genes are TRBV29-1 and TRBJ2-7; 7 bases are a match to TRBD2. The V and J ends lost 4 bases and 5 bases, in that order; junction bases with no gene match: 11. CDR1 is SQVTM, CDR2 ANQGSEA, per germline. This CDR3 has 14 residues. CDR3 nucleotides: TGCAGCGTTGTTTCGGGGAGGGAAGGCAACGAGCAGTACTTC. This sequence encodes CSVVSGREGNEQYF.

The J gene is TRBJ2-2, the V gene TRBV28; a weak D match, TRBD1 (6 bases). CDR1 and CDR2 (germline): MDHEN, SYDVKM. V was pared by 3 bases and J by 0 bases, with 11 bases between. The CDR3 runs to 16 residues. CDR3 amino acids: CASSLDGTTNTGELFF. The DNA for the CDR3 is TGTGCCAGCAGTTTGGATGGGACAACGAACACCGGGGAGCTGTTTTTT.